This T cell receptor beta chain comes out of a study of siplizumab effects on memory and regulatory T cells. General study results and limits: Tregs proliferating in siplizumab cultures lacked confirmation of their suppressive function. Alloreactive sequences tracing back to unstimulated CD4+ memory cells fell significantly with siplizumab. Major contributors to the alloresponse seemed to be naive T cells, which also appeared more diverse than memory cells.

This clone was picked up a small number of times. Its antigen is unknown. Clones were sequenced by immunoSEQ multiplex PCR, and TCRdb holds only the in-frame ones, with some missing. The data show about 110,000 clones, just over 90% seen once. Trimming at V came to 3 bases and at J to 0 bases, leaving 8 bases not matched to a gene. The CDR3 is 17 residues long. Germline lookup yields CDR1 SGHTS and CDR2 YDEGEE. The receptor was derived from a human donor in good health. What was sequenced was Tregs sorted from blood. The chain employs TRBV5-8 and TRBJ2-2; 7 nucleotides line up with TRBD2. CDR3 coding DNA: TGTGCCAGCAGCTCTCCGGGACTAAAAACGAACACCGGGGAGCTGTTTTTT. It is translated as CASSSPGLKTNTGELFF.